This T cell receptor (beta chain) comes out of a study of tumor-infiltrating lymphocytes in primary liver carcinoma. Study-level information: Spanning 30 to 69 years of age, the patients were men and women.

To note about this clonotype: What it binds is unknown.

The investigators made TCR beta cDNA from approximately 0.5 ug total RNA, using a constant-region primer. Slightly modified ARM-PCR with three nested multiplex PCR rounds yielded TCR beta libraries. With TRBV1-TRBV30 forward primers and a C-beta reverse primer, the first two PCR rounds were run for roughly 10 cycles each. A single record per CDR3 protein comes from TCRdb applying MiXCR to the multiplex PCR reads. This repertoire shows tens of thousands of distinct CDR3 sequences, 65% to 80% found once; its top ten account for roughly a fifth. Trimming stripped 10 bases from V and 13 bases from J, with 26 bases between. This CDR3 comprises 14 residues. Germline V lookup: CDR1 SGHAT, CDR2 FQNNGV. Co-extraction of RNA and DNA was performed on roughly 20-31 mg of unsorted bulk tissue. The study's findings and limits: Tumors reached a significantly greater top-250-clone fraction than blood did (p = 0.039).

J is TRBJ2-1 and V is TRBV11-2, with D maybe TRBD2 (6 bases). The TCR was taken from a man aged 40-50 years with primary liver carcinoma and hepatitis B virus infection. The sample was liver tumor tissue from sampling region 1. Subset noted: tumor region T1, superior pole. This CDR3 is CANSSAGPGTEQFF. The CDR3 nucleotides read TGTGCCAACAGTTCAGCGGGCCCTGGGACTGAACAGTTCTTC.